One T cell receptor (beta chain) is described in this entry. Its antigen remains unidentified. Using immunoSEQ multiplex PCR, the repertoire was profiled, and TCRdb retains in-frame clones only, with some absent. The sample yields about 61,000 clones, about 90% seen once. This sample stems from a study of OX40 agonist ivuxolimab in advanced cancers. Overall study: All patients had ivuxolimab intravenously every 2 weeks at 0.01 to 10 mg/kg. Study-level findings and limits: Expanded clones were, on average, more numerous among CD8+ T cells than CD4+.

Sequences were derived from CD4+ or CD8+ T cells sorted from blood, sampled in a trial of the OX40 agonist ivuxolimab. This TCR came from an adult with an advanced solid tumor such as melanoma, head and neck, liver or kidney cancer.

CDR3 protein: CASGPSGLTDTQYF. CDR3 bases: TGTGCCAGCGGCCCTAGCGGCCTAACAGATACGCAGTATTTT. The V gene is TRBV9, the J gene TRBJ2-3, with 7 bases that match TRBD2. This CDR3 region has 14 residues. Germline V gives CDR1 SGDLS, CDR2 YYNGEE. Trimming cost V 7 bases and J 3 bases; bases outside gene matches: 8. Based on the CDR3 plus reference TRBV9 and TRBJ2-3, the full variable domain is DSGVTQTPKHLITATGQRVTLRCSPRSGDLSVYWYQQSLDQGLQFLIQYYNGEERAKGNILERFSAQQFPDLHSELNLSSLELGDSALYFCASGPSGLTDTQYFGPGTRLTVL.